Below are 11 T cell receptor beta chains sequenced from a single sample in a study of blood T cell repertoires in COVID-19. Some clones are missing from TCRdb's copy, which holds only in-frame ones; the method was immunoSEQ multiplex PCR. Here the sample spans 70,000 or so clones, around 89% being singletons. The specimen sequenced was peripheral blood. The receptors shown here come from an elderly woman with active COVID-19.

This sequence joins TRBV29-1 and TRBJ2-2, with a tentative D call TRBD2 (6 bases). Deletions cut 2 bases from V and 3 bases from J, with 13 bases between. Germline V CDR1 and CDR2: SQVTM, ANQGSEA. The CDR3 spans 15 residues. The CDR3 sequence is CSVEPRAGYTGELFF. DNA for the CDR3: TGCAGCGTTGAACCCCGCGCGGGATACACCGGGGAGCTGTTTTTT.

V gene TRBV6-2 or TRBV6-3 combines with J gene TRBJ2-2, with 11 bases matching TRBD2. Looked up from germline, CDR1 is MNHEY and CDR2 is SVGEGT. The CDR3 loop spans 16 amino acids. J gave up 6 bases and V 5 bases, and 8 bases lay outside the gene matches. In nucleotides, the CDR3 is TGTGCCAGCAGTCGGGGAATAGCGGGAGGGCCCGGGGAGCTGTTTTTT. This translates into CASSRGIAGGPGELFF.

The J gene is TRBJ2-5, the V gene TRBV19; 7 nucleotides line up with TRBD1. The germline V gene encodes CDR1 LNHDA and CDR2 SQIVND (reference sequence). The CDR3 runs to 15 residues. V dropped 3 bases and J dropped 1; count of bases not matched to a gene: 5. CDR3 nucleotides: TGTGCCAGTAGTATGGGGGACAGAATCCAAGAGACCCAGTACTTC. Encoded protein: CASSMGDRIQETQYF.

The rearrangement uses TRBV18 and TRBJ2-1, with D perhaps TRBD2 (6 bases). The V gene's germline CDR1 is KGHSH and CDR2 LQKENI. Trimming left V 4 bases short and J 3 bases short, with 10 bases between. The CDR3 spans 14 residues. In nucleotides, the CDR3 is TGTGCCAGCTCACAGGAGGGCCGCTACAATGAGCAGTTCTTC. Its translation: CASSQEGRYNEQFF.

In nucleotides, the CDR3 is TGTGCCAGCACCCTGGGAGGGACTTACTCCTACAATGAGCAGTTCTTC. Residues: CASTLGGTYSYNEQFF. The chain carries TRBV5-4 and TRBJ2-1, with 7 bases lining up with TRBD2. The CDR3 has 16 amino acids. Germline-derived CDR1 and CDR2 are SGHNT and YYREEE (reference sequence). Trimming at V came to 6 bases and at J to 0 bases, leaving 9 bases not matched to a gene.

This rearrangement joins TRBV7-9 to TRBJ2-5, with D tentatively TRBD1 (7 bases). Trimming left V 4 bases short and J 4 bases short, with 10 bases between. The length of the CDR3 is 13 residues. Germline V gene data show CDR1 as SEHNR and CDR2 as FQNEAQ (reference sequence). The CDR3 DNA reads TGTGCCAGCAGCTCAGGGGGGTTAGAGACCCAGTACTTC. Its translation is CASSSGGLETQYF.

The rearrangement joins TRBV6-5 to TRBJ1-2; D not resolved. Between the trimmed V and J ends, which lost 7 bases and 7 bases, there was a span of 13 bases. Per germline, CDR1 MNHEY and CDR2 SVGAGI. There are 12 residues in the CDR3. CDR3 nucleotides: TGTGCCAGCACCCGAAGGGAGTCTGGCTACACCTTC. Amino acids: CASTRRESGYTF.

This clone came up once. This sequence joins TRBV27 and TRBJ2-2; 7 bases map to TRBD2. Germline CDR1 MNHEY, CDR2 SMNVEV (reference sequence). Unmatched junction bases numbered 12, after V lost 9 bases and J lost 8 bases. This CDR3 has 14 amino acids. CDR3 sequence reads: CASRSGVGRGELFF. CDR3 sequence (DNA): TGTGCCAGTCGAAGCGGGGTGGGGAGGGGGGAGCTGTTTTTT.

The chain is built from TRBV11-1 and TRBJ2-1, with 14 bases aligning to TRBD2. CDR3 size: 16 residues. CDR1 is SGHAT, CDR2 FQDESV, per germline (reference sequence). After removal of 4 bases from V and 9 bases from J, the junction contained 8 bases not matched to a gene. The CDR3 loop is CASSSPGLAGVGEQFF. The CDR3, as DNA: TGTGCCAGCAGCTCCCCGGGACTAGCGGGAGTCGGTGAGCAGTTCTTC.

J is TRBJ2-2 and V is TRBV30, with 14 nucleotides matching TRBD2. Trimming cost V 3 bases and J 4 bases; bases outside gene matches: 1. Germline V gene data show CDR1 as GTSNPN and CDR2 as SVGIG (reference sequence). CDR3 size: 15 residues. The CDR3 spells CAWRGLAGVTGELFF. CDR3 sequence (DNA): TGTGCCTGGAGGGGACTAGCGGGAGTCACCGGGGAGCTGTTTTTT.

The J gene is TRBJ1-5, the V gene TRBV21-1; the table's D gene call, TRBD1, was not cross checked with the DNA. TRBV21-1 constitutes a pseudogene. CDR3 size: 14 residues. The CDR3 region is CASSTKGQTQPQHF. CDR3 nucleotides: TGTGCCAGCAGCACTAAAGGACAGACTCAGCCCCAGCATTTT.